This note documents a single TCR beta chain sequence. Its antigen is currently unknown. This sample is part of a study of immune evolution from preneoplasia to lung adenocarcinoma. V dropped 0 bases and J dropped 4 bases, with 13 bases sitting between them. This CDR3 is built from 16 residues. Germline V gene data show CDR1 as SGHNT and CDR2 as YENEEA. Sequencing was performed with immunoSEQ multiplex PCR; in TCRdb, only in-frame clones are kept and a portion is missing. The sample includes under 13,000 clones, 82% of them seen just once. Patient tissue came from resections in Japan or China, 2014–2017. Study-wide findings and caveats: Later-stage lesions appeared to have more T cells, more diversity, less clonality. From normal lung to invasive adenocarcinoma, top clone frequencies appeared to decrease.

This chain connects TRBV11-3 to TRBJ2-4, with D maybe TRBD1 (6 bases). The material sequenced was FFPE minimally invasive lung adenocarcinoma tissue. The receptor's source is a person aged 65 to 79 with lung adenocarcinoma. In nucleotides, the CDR3 is TGTGCCAGCAGCTTAGACACAGGGAAGGAGAAAAACATTCAGTACTTC. It codes for CASSLDTGKEKNIQYF.